The clone carrying this T cell receptor beta chain has more than one count but fewer than ten. What it recognizes is unknown. This entry comes from a study of beta chain features in type 1 diabetes. The CDR3 extends over 16 amino acids. V lost 5 bases and J 1 base, leaving 17 bases between the germline ends. CDR1 and CDR2 (germline): LGHNT, FRNRAP. Study outcomes and limitations: When Type 1 diabetes patients were examined, their TCRB CDR3s proved moderately but significantly shorter in all four CD4+ subsets.

All of the isolated RNA was reverse transcribed, so expressed TCRB transcripts were sequenced. Assay used: immunoSEQ multiplex PCR; TCRdb lists only in-frame clones, some missing. Of under 250,000 clones in the sample, roughly a tenth are singletons; the top ten hold 1% to 1.5%. The V call is TRBV12-5, the J call TRBJ1-2, with D possibly TRBD1 on 5 matching bases. Material for sequencing was central memory CD4+ T cells from blood. This sequence originates from a man younger than 30 in good health. The CDR3 DNA reads as TGTGCTAGTGGTGCAACCGGGCAGGGCTATAACTATGGCTACACCTTC. It codes for CASGATGQGYNYGYTF.